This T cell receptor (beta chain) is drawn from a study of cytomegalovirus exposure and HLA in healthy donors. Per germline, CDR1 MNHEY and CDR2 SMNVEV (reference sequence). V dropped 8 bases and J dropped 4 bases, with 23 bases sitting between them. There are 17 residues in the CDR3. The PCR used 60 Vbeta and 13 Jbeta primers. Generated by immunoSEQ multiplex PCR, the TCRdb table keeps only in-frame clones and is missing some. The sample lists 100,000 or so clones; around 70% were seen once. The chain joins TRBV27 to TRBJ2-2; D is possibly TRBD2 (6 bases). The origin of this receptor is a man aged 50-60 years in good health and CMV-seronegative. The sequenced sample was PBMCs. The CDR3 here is CASLTRSGLIGTGELFF. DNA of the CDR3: TGTGCCAGCCTGACTAGAAGCGGACTCATCGGCACCGGGGAGCTGTTTTTT.